These 7 T cell receptor beta chains originate from one sample sequenced in a study of naive and memory T cell subsets. The beta constant-region primer was an equimolar mix of two oligonucleotides covering TRBC1 and TRBC2. MiXCR, run by TCRdb on the UMI-ligation and nested PCR reads, gives a single entry per CDR3 protein. The sample holds roughly 20,000 distinct CDR3 sequences, approximately 11% seen once. Sequenced material: central memory CD8+ T cells from blood. The receptors derive from a human donor in good health.

This chain joins TRBV6-5 and TRBJ2-7; 7 nucleotides line up with TRBD2. The germline gives CDR1 MNHEY, CDR2 SVGAGI. The CDR3 has 16 amino acids. V shed 0 bases, J shed 0 bases, and the junction held 5 bases outside the gene matches. CDR3 residues: CASSYSGGGSSYEQYF. DNA of the CDR3: TGTGCCAGCAGTTACTCTGGGGGAGGGAGCTCCTACGAGCAGTACTTC.

This clonotype has ten or more counts. V is TRBV7-2 and J is TRBJ1-1; 8 bases match TRBD1. Losses at the gene ends were 6 bases for V and 8 bases for J; bases not matched to a gene: 2. The CDR3 totals 11 residues. Per the germline V gene, CDR1 is SGHTA and CDR2 is FQGNSA. CDR3 in amino acids: CASSWTGEAFF. CDR3 nucleotide sequence: TGTGCCAGCAGTTGGACAGGGGAAGCTTTCTTT.

The CDR3 DNA follows: TGCGCCAGCAGCCGGGACTCATCGAACACCGGGGAGCTGTTTTTT. This sequence encodes CASSRDSSNTGELFF. The rearrangement joins TRBV10-1 to TRBJ2-2; the D gene is possibly TRBD2 (6 bases). Deletions cut 6 bases from V and 0 bases from J, with 11 bases between. The CDR3 sequence is 15 residues long. Germline values: CDR1 WNHNN, CDR2 SYGVQD (reference sequence).

This clonotype has a single count. V gene TRBV5-1 combines with J gene TRBJ1-2; tentatively, D is TRBD1 (6 bases). Trimming took off 3 bases at V and 8 bases at J, with 11 bases between the two ends. Germline V gene lookup returns CDR1 SGHRS and CDR2 YFSETQ. The CDR3 is 12 amino acids. The CDR3 region is CASSWGGAGYTF. As DNA, the CDR3 is TGCGCCAGCAGCTGGGGGGGCGCGGGCTACACCTTC.

The table lists this clonotype with a few counts. The CDR3 coding sequence is TGTGCCAGCAGCCCCTTGAGCAGGGATGAAGCTTTCTTT. The encoded protein is CASSPLSRDEAFF. This chain links TRBV9 with TRBJ1-1; maybe TRBD1 (5 bases). The CDR3 has 13 amino acids. Between the trimmed V and J ends, which lost 4 bases and 7 bases, there was a span of 14 bases. Germline V gene data show CDR1 as SGDLS and CDR2 as YYNGEE.

The V and J genes are TRBV29-1 and TRBJ2-7, with 8 bases fitting TRBD1. CDR1 SQVTM and CDR2 ANQGSEA come from the germline V gene. This CDR3 contains 13 residues. V dropped 0 bases and J dropped 3; count of bases not matched to a gene: 1. The CDR3 DNA reads as TGCAGCGTTGAAGAGGGGACAGGCTACGAGCAGTACTTC. It translates to CSVEEGTGYEQYF.

Many counts were recorded for this clonotype. DNA for the CDR3: TGTGCCAGCAGCTTATATTCCCTAGCGGGAGGGTTCAGCACAGATACGCAGTATTTT. Translated, it gives CASSLYSLAGGFSTDTQYF. This chain connects TRBV7-8 to TRBJ2-3; 12 bases fit TRBD2. Losses at the gene ends were 2 bases for V and 0 bases for J; bases not matched to a gene: 9. The CDR3 runs to 19 residues. The germline V gene has CDR1 SGHVS and CDR2 FQNEAQ.